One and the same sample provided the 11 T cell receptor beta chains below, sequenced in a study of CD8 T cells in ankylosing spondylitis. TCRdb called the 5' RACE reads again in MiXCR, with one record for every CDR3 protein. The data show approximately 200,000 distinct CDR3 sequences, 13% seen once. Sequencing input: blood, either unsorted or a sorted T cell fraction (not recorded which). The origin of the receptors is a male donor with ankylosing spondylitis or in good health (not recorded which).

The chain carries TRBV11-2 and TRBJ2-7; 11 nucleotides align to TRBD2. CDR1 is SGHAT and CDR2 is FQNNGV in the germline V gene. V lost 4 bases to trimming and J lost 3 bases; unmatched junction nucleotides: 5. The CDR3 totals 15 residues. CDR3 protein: CASSSPTSGIYEQYF. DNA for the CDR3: TGTGCCAGCAGCTCGCCGACTAGCGGGATCTACGAGCAGTACTTC.

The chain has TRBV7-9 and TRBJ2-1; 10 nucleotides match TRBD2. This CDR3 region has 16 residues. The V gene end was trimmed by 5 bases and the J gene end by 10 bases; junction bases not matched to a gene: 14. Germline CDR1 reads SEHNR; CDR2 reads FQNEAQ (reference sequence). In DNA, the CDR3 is TGTGCCAGCAGCCCCAGCGGGGGGGAATCCTGGGCGGAGCAGTTCTTC. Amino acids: CASSPSGGESWAEQFF.

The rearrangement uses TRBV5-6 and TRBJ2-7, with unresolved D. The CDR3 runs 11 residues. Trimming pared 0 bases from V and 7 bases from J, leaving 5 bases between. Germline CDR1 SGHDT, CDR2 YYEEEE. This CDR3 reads CASSLAQEQYF. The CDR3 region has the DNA TGTGCCAGCAGCTTGGCCCAGGAGCAGTACTTC. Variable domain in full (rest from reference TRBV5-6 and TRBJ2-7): DAGVTQSPTHLIKTRGQQVTLRCSPKSGHDTVSWYQQALGQGPQFIFQYYEEEERQRGNFPDRFSGHQFPNYSSELNVNALLLGDSALYLCASSLAQEQYFGPGTRLTVT.

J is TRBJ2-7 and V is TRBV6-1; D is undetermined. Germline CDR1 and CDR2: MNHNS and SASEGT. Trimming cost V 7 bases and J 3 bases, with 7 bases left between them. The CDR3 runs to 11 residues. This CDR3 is CASTWGYEQYF. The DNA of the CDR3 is TGTGCCAGCACCTGGGGCTACGAGCAGTACTTC.

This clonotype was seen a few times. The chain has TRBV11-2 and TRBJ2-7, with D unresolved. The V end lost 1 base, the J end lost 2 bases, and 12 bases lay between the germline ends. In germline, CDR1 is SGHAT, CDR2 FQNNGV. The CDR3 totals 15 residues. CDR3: CASSLGLGLTYEQYF. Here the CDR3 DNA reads TGTGCCAGCAGCTTAGGTCTAGGTCTAACCTACGAGCAGTACTTC.

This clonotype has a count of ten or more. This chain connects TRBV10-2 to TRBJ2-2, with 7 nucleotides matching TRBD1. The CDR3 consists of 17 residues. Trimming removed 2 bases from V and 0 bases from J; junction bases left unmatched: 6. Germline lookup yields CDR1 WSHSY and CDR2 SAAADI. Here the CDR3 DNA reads TGCGCCAGCAGTGAGCCCTTGACAGGGACGAACACCGGGGAGCTGTTTTTT. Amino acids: CASSEPLTGTNTGELFF.

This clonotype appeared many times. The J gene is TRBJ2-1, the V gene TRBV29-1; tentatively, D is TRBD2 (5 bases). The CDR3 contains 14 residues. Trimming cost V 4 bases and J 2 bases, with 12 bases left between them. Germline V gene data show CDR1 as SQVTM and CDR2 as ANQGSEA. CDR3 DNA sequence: TGCAGCGTTGGGCCCCTAGCCCCCTACAATGAGCAGTTCTTC. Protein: CSVGPLAPYNEQFF.

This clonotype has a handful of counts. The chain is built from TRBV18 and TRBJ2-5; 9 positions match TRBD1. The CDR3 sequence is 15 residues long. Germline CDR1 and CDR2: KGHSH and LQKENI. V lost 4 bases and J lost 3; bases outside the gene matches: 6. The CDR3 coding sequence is TGTGCCAGCTCACTTCTCGGGACAGGGAAAGAGACCCAGTACTTC. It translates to CASSLLGTGKETQYF.

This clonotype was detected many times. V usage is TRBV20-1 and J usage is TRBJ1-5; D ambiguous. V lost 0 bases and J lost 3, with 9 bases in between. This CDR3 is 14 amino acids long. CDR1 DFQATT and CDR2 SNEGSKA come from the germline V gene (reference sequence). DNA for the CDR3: TGCAGTGCTAGAGATAAACGGTTCAATCAGCCCCAGCATTTT. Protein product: CSARDKRFNQPQHF.

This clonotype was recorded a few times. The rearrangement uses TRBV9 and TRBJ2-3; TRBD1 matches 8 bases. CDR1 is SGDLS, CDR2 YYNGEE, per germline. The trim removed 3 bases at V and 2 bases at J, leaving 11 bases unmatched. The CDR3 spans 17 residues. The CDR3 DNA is TGTGCCAGCAGCGCTGACAGGGGTCCGTCTCTCACAGATACGCAGTATTTT. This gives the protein CASSADRGPSLTDTQYF.

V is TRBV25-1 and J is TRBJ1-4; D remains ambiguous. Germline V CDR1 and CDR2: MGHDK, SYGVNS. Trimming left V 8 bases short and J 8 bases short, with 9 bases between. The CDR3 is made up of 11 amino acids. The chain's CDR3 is CASAGNEKLFF. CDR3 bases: TGTGCCAGCGCCGGGAACGAAAAACTGTTTTTT.